This TCR beta chain was profiled in a study of blood T cell repertoires in COVID-19. Across the whole study: Acute and convalescent COVID-19 specimens originated in the United States, Italy and Spain. T cells, B-cell-depleted T cells, or PBMCs supplied cDNA or gDNA.

In the original analysis: Researchers report that nucleated cell counts were estimated from reference gene primer amplification. Sequenced by immunoSEQ multiplex PCR; TCRdb stores in-frame clones only, minus some. V and J calls and clone size are those listed in that table; D and trimming were worked out from the DNA. The sample has about 46,000 clones; around 90% are singletons. The CDR3 runs to 16 residues. Trimming took off 2 bases at V and 0 bases at J, with 11 bases between the two ends. CDR1 is SEHNR and CDR2 is FQNEAQ in the germline V gene (reference sequence). The material sequenced was peripheral blood. The chain is built from TRBV7-9 and TRBJ2-1; TRBD2 might be the D (6 bases). The sequence was collected from a human donor with active COVID-19. The donor label of this sample is uncertain. CDR3 amino acids: CASSLLVGSSYNEQFF. For the CDR3, the DNA is TGTGCCAGCAGCTTATTGGTCGGGAGCTCCTACAATGAGCAGTTCTTC.